Following are 29 T cell receptor beta chains from one sample sequenced in a study of blood T cell repertoires in COVID-19. Clones were sequenced by immunoSEQ multiplex PCR, and TCRdb holds only the in-frame ones, with some missing. Counted here are a few hundred thousand clones, about 86% occurring once; the ten biggest clones make up 10%. Sequencing used PBMCs or T cells enriched from blood (not recorded which). All receptors derive from a woman between 45 and 65 years old who had recovered from COVID-19.

This chain uses TRBV6-5 with TRBJ2-7; 8 positions match TRBD2. This CDR3 region has 15 residues. With V trimmed by 0 bases and J by 6 bases, 7 bases remained unmatched. Germline V gene data show CDR1 as MNHEY and CDR2 as SVGAGI. The CDR3 bases are TGTGCCAGCAGTTACTCCCGTAGCGGGGTCTCCGAGCAGTACTTC. Translation gives CASSYSRSGVSEQYF.

The rearrangement links TRBV27 to TRBJ2-3; 9 nucleotides match TRBD2. Germline CDR1 and CDR2: MNHEY and SMNVEV (reference sequence). V was pared by 4 bases and J by 2 bases, with 7 bases of the junction left unmatched. This CDR3 comprises 16 residues. This CDR3 is CASSSLAGGNTDTQYF. CDR3 sequence (DNA): TGTGCCAGCAGTTCGTTGGCGGGGGGGAACACAGATACGCAGTATTTT.

Only a few counts were recorded for this clone. J is TRBJ1-6 and V is TRBV5-1; D gene uncertain. The CDR3 loop spans 13 amino acids. The V end was cut by 4 bases, the J end by 8 bases, with 10 bases between. Germline V gene lookup returns CDR1 SGHRS and CDR2 YFSETQ. In nucleotides, the CDR3 is TGCGCCAGCAGCCCCAGTCCCGATTCACCCCTCCACTTT. Its protein is CASSPSPDSPLHF.

The rearrangement joins TRBV3-1 (or the pseudogene TRBV3-2) to TRBJ1-3; TRBD1 aligns across 7 bases. Germline CDR1 reads LGHDT; CDR2 reads YNNKEL (reference sequence). The CDR3 extends over 15 amino acids. With 4 bases clipped from V and 1 base from J, the junction kept 4 bases outside the gene matches. CDR3 in amino acids: CASSLNRGSGNTIYF. CDR3 in DNA: TGTGCCAGCAGCCTGAACAGGGGTTCTGGAAACACCATATATTTT.

The rearrangement uses TRBV27 and TRBJ1-2, with 9 bases matching TRBD1. V lost 4 bases, J lost 6 bases, and 9 bases stayed unmatched. This CDR3 region has 15 residues. Germline V gene data show CDR1 as MNHEY and CDR2 as SMNVEV (reference sequence). CDR3 sequence reads: CASSWSTGGYDGYTF. CDR3 nucleotides: TGTGCCAGCAGTTGGTCGACAGGGGGGTATGATGGCTACACCTTC.

The chain has TRBV19 and TRBJ1-1; 10 bases agree with TRBD1. Germline loops: CDR1 LNHDA, CDR2 SQIVND (reference sequence). The ends lost 5 bases at V and 5 bases at J; junction bases unmatched: 11. The CDR3 length is 16 residues. CDR3 sequence reads: CASSPRDRGYETEAFF. CDR3 DNA sequence: TGTGCCAGTAGTCCCCGGGACAGGGGTTACGAAACTGAAGCTTTCTTT. Supplemented by reference TRBV19 and TRBJ1-1, the full variable domain reads DGGITQSPKYLFRKEGQNVTLSCEQNLNHDAMYWYRQDPGQGLRLIYYSQIVNDFQKGDIAEGYSVSREKKESFPLTVTSAQKNPTAFYLCASSPRDRGYETEAFFGQGTRLTVV.

The J gene is TRBJ1-1, the V gene TRBV3-1 (or the pseudogene TRBV3-2); D not certain. V shed 5 bases and J shed 11 bases, with 12 bases lying between them. Germline V gene sequence: CDR1 LGHDT, CDR2 YNNKEL (reference sequence). The CDR3 loop spans 11 amino acids. In nucleotides, the CDR3 is TGTGCCAGCAGCAACACCGGCGGGGCTTTCTTT. Translated: CASSNTGGAFF.

The J gene is TRBJ2-7, the V gene TRBV29-1; 9 bases fit TRBD1. The CDR3 extends over 14 amino acids. Germline V CDR1 and CDR2: SQVTM, ANQGSEA. V trimming: 7 bases; J trimming: 0 bases; junction bases outside the gene matches: 7. The CDR3 region is CSALGQGSSYEQYF. CDR3 DNA sequence: TGCAGCGCCCTCGGACAGGGGAGCTCCTACGAGCAGTACTTC.

This chain connects TRBV9 to TRBJ2-2; no firm D call. Between the trimmed V and J ends, which lost 0 bases and 0 bases, there was a span of 9 bases. Germline V CDR1 and CDR2: SGDLS, YYNGEE. The CDR3 loop spans 16 amino acids. The CDR3 DNA follows: TGTGCCAGCAGCGTAGTGGGCAGGCCGAACACCGGGGAGCTGTTTTTT. Encoded protein: CASSVVGRPNTGELFF.

Here the CDR3 reads CASSVGELASNEQFF. The CDR3 DNA reads TGTGCCAGCAGCGTAGGAGAGCTAGCGTCGAATGAGCAGTTCTTC. This chain joins TRBV9 and TRBJ2-1; TRBD2 might be the D (6 bases). The CDR3 is 15 amino acids. Trimming took off 0 bases at V and 7 bases at J, with 14 bases between the two ends. Germline assignment: CDR1 SGDLS and CDR2 YYNGEE.

This chain links TRBV5-1 with TRBJ1-1; 10 nucleotides align to TRBD1. Trimming took 4 bases from V and 0 from J; bases not matched to a gene: 3. The CDR3 sequence is 15 residues long. Germline CDR1 SGHRS, CDR2 YFSETQ. In nucleotides, the CDR3 is TGCGCCAGCAGCCAAGGGACAGGGGTGAACACTGAAGCTTTCTTT. It yields the protein CASSQGTGVNTEAFF.

The gene calls are TRBV16 and TRBJ2-1, with D perhaps matching TRBD1 (6 bases). The V end lost 6 bases, the J end lost 3 bases, and 15 bases lay between the germline ends. The CDR3 spans 15 residues. From germline, CDR1 is KGHSY and CDR2 FQNENV. This CDR3 reads CASRLGQLDYNEQFF. The CDR3 DNA reads TGTGCCAGCAGACTAGGACAGCTGGACTACAATGAGCAGTTCTTC.

The chain uses TRBV5-1 and TRBJ2-3; 8 positions agree with TRBD2. CDR3 size: 15 residues. The germline gives CDR1 SGHRS, CDR2 YFSETQ. The V gene end was trimmed by 2 bases and the J gene end by 5 bases; junction bases not matched to a gene: 7. The CDR3 here is CASSFSGGAGDTQYF. CDR3 sequence (DNA): TGCGCCAGCAGCTTCTCGGGGGGGGCCGGAGATACGCAGTATTTT. Full variable domain (rest looked up from reference TRBV5-1 and TRBJ2-3): KAGVTQTPRYLIKTRGQQVTLSCSPISGHRSVSWYQQTPGQGLQFLFEYFSETQRNKGNFPGRFSGRQFSNSRSEMNVSTLELGDSALYLCASSFSGGAGDTQYFGPGTRLTVL.

This clone occurred once. This chain links TRBV7-2 with TRBJ2-7, with 9 positions matching TRBD1. This CDR3 spans 14 amino acids. V lost 2 bases to trimming and J lost 6 bases; unmatched junction nucleotides: 5. Germline V CDR1 and CDR2: SGHTA, FQGNSA. CDR3 coding DNA: TGTGCCAGCAGCTTATACAGGGGGCCGGGCGAGCAGTACTTC. This encodes CASSLYRGPGEQYF.

The chain has TRBV6-2 or TRBV6-3 and TRBJ2-5; the match to TRBD2 covers 11 bases. The CDR3 has 16 residues. V lost 2 bases and J lost 4; bases outside the gene matches: 6. Germline CDR1 and CDR2: MNHEY and SVGEGT. The CDR3 loop is CASSYVIAGGRETQYF. The CDR3 bases are TGTGCCAGCAGTTACGTCATAGCGGGGGGGCGAGAGACCCAGTACTTC.

V usage is TRBV30 and J usage is TRBJ1-1, with 9 bases aligning to TRBD1. This CDR3 spans 14 amino acids. V shed 7 bases and J 5 bases; nucleotides not matched to a gene: 11. Germline V gene data show CDR1 as GTSNPN and CDR2 as SVGIG (reference sequence). This CDR3 reads CASNAGTGSTEAFF. The CDR3 coding sequence is TGTGCCTCCAACGCCGGGACAGGGAGTACTGAAGCTTTCTTT.

J is TRBJ1-3 and V is TRBV4-1; 7 bases are shared with TRBD1. CDR3 size: 15 residues. Looked up from germline, CDR1 is MGHRA and CDR2 is YSYEKL. Germline trimming cut 1 base from V and 2 bases from J; bases unmatched to any gene: 2. The CDR3 here is CASSQGQGAGNTIYF. CDR3 nucleotides: TGCGCCAGCAGCCAAGGTCAGGGGGCTGGAAACACCATATATTTT.

The rearrangement links TRBV30 to TRBJ1-2; D uncertain. The V gene's germline CDR1 is GTSNPN and CDR2 SVGIG (reference sequence). The CDR3 runs to 14 residues. The V and J ends lost 2 bases and 3 bases respectively, with 13 bases between them. Here the CDR3 reads CAWSSGPGHYGYTF. The DNA of the CDR3 is TGTGCCTGGAGTAGCGGTCCAGGACACTATGGCTACACCTTC.

The chain is built from TRBV11-2 and TRBJ1-4; no reliable D call. The CDR3 spans 13 residues. V was shortened by 6 bases and J by 7 bases, with 12 bases between the two germline ends. CDR1 is SGHAT, CDR2 FQNNGV, per germline. CDR3 sequence reads: CASRAPSSEKLFF. The DNA of the CDR3 is TGTGCCAGCAGGGCCCCCTCCAGTGAAAAACTGTTTTTT.

This chain joins TRBV6-5 and TRBJ1-2; 12 nucleotides line up with TRBD1. The germline V gene encodes CDR1 MNHEY and CDR2 SVGAGI. The CDR3 is 14 residues long. V lost 6 bases and J lost 8; bases outside the gene matches: 7. The CDR3 DNA reads TGTGCCAGCAGGACGGGGACAGGGGGCCGCGGCTACACCTTC. Its translation is CASRTGTGGRGYTF.

V gene TRBV7-2 combines with J gene TRBJ1-2; D is unresolved. The CDR3 runs 13 residues. Between the trimmed V and J ends, which lost 4 bases and 4 bases, there was a span of 10 bases. From germline, CDR1 is SGHTA and CDR2 FQGNSA. The CDR3, as DNA: TGTGCCAGCAGCTACCTTAACGGCTATGGCTACACCTTC. Translated: CASSYLNGYGYTF.

Note on this clone: The germline gene is not matched at one end of the junction; a read error may be the cause. The CDR3 here is CASGHSAGWNEQFF. DNA for the CDR3: TGCGCCAGCGGCCATAGTGCGGGTTGGAATGAGCAGTTCTTC. The chain uses TRBV4-1 and TRBJ2-1; D perhaps matches TRBD2 (5 bases). Germline loops: CDR1 MGHRA, CDR2 YSYEKL. The CDR3 totals 14 residues.

CDR3 amino acids: CASRPTGGTQSPLHF. In DNA, the CDR3 is TGTGCCAGTAGACCGACAGGGGGCACACAGTCACCCCTCCACTTT. The chain combines TRBV19 with TRBJ1-6; 10 bases are a match to TRBD1. V gave up 6 bases and J gave up 10 bases; unmatched junction bases: 9. The CDR3 extends over 15 amino acids. Germline assignment: CDR1 LNHDA and CDR2 SQIVND (reference sequence).

This rearrangement joins TRBV3-1 (or the pseudogene TRBV3-2) to TRBJ1-2; D perhaps matches TRBD1 (6 bases). V lost 4 bases to trimming and J lost 6 bases, with 12 bases between them. CDR1 is LGHDT and CDR2 is YNNKEL in the germline V gene (reference sequence). The CDR3 loop spans 13 amino acids. CDR3 coding DNA: TGTGCCAGCAGCCCCGCGGGGGCTCATGGCTACACCTTC. Amino acids: CASSPAGAHGYTF.

The chain employs TRBV27 and TRBJ2-7; TRBD1 agrees at 7 bases. The CDR3 contains 16 residues. Germline CDR1 reads MNHEY; CDR2 reads SMNVEV (reference sequence). J lost 1 base, V lost 0 bases, and 6 bases had no gene match. The CDR3: CASSLSTGLGSYEQYF. The DNA of the CDR3 is TGTGCCAGCAGTTTATCGACAGGGCTTGGGTCCTACGAGCAGTACTTC.

V is TRBV7-9 and J is TRBJ1-2; TRBD1 matches 7 bases. The CDR3 has 15 amino acids. V lost 5 bases, J lost 4 bases, and 10 bases stayed unmatched. CDR1 is SEHNR and CDR2 is FQNEAQ in the germline V gene (reference sequence). The CDR3 loop reads CASSGGTALSYGYTF. The CDR3 nucleotides are TGTGCCAGCAGCGGCGGGACAGCCCTATCCTATGGCTACACCTTC.

This clone was counted once. The chain joins TRBV29-1 to TRBJ1-2; 7 positions match TRBD1. Germline CDR1 and CDR2: SQVTM and ANQGSEA. V was pared by 1 base and J by 8 bases, with 13 bases of the junction left unmatched. The CDR3 totals 15 residues. The CDR3 protein is CSVEAVGQEVGGYTF. CDR3 sequence (DNA): TGCAGCGTTGAAGCGGTAGGACAGGAGGTTGGAGGCTACACCTTC.

This chain connects TRBV19 to TRBJ1-5; a possible D gene is TRBD1 (6 bases). In germline, CDR1 is LNHDA, CDR2 SQIVND (reference sequence). Trimming removed 6 bases at V and 3 bases at J, with 15 bases between. This CDR3 is built from 15 residues. The CDR3 DNA reads TGTGCCAGTAGCCGACAGGCCTCTTTCAATCAGCCCCAGCATTTT. As protein: CASSRQASFNQPQHF.

The J gene is TRBJ1-4, the V gene TRBV6-5; no definite D call. Germline CDR1 and CDR2: MNHEY and SVGAGI. CDR3 length: 16 amino acids. V was clipped by 2 bases and J by 10 bases, with 20 bases between them. CDR3: CASSYPRGPSSAKLFF. CDR3 DNA: TGTGCCAGCAGTTACCCCCGCGGGCCGAGTTCCGCAAAACTGTTTTTT.